This T cell receptor beta chain is from a study of blood T cells in healthy people across ages. For the study at large: With template switching, about one barcoded beta molecule was captured per two T cells.

Primed by a sample-barcoded 5' primer and a J-beta primer mix, a second PCR proceeded for roughly 7 to 12 cycles. One entry per CDR3 protein, called by TCRdb with MiXCR from the 5' RACE reads. The table records approximately 880,000 distinct CDR3 sequences, approximately 49% of them present only once. This clonotype was found once. Its antigen remains unknown. Germline is not matched at one junction end, which may reflect a read error. The CDR3 spans 13 residues. CDR1 and CDR2 from the germline V gene are SQVTM and ANQGSEA. Points from the study as a whole: Underestimates were what the diversity estimates from one million T cells were considered to be. Changes in expanded clonotypes were possibly confounded, as the CMV status of donors was unknown.

This TCR derives from a man aged 25 to 40 in good health. Sequenced: blood. The chain employs TRBV29-1 and TRBJ1-5; maybe TRBD1 (6 bases). As DNA, the CDR3 is TGCAGCGTTAAAGAACAGGGTAATCAGCCCCAGCATTTT. Its translation is CSVKEQGNQPQHF.